This T cell receptor beta chain was recorded in a study of PD-L1 blockade in urothelial cancer. About the study: Most patients, twenty-five of 29, were males with bladder-origin cancer. The analyses of blood took place 3 weeks (second dose) and 6 weeks after treatment start.

Clones were sequenced by immunoSEQ multiplex PCR, and TCRdb holds only the in-frame ones, with some missing. The data show approximately 46,000 clones, nearly 90% seen once. Anywhere from 1 to 8 samples came from each patient, spanning pretreatment and on-treatment. The CDR3 length is 16 residues. After removal of 0 bases from V and 8 bases from J, the junction contained 8 bases not matched to a gene. Germline CDR1 is MNHEY and CDR2 is SVGAGI. Sequenced here: PBMCs, sampled around atezolizumab (anti-PD-L1) treatment. This chain uses TRBV6-5 with TRBJ1-4, with 8 bases aligning to TRBD1. The TCR originated in a man aged 55 to 69 with urothelial cancer. CDR3 region: CASSYSGQGGVEKLFF. The CDR3 region has the DNA TGTGCCAGCAGTTACTCCGGACAGGGTGGGGTCGAAAAACTGTTTTTT.